Included here is one T cell receptor beta chain sequence, with context. This entry belongs to a study of cytomegalovirus exposure and HLA in healthy donors. Study information: In an earlier analysis, 90 million to 120 million unique TCR beta sequences were found from 150 million to 200 million T cells.

Amplification used 60 Vbeta primers and 13 Jbeta primers. TCRdb's table, derived via immunoSEQ multiplex PCR, lists solely in-frame clones and lacks some. The profile shows fewer than 150,000 clones, around 85% of them singletons. Sequenced sample: PBMCs. The TCR was taken from a female donor in good health and CMV-seronegative.

DNA of the CDR3: TGTGCCAGCAGCCCCCAGGGACTAGCGGAGACCCAGTACTTC. It translates to CASSPQGLAETQYF. This chain joins TRBV7-3 and TRBJ2-5; 10 bases agree with TRBD2. V shed 5 bases and J 5 bases; nucleotides not matched to a gene: 5. The CDR3 contains 14 residues. Per the germline V gene, CDR1 is SGHTA and CDR2 is FQGTGA.